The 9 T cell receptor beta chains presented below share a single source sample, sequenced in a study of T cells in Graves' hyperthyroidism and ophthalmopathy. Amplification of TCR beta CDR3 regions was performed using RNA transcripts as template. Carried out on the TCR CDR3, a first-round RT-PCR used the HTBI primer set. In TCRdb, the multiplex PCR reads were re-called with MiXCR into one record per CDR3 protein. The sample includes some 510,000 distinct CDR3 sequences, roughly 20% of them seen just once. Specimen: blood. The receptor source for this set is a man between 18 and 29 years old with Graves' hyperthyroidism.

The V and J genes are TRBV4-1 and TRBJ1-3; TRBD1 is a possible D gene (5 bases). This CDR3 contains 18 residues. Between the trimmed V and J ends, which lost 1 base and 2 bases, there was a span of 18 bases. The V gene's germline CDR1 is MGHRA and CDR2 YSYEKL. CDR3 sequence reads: CASSQVHGGGGPGNTIYF. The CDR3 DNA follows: TGCGCCAGCAGCCAAGTCCACGGGGGTGGAGGGCCTGGAAACACCATATATTTT.

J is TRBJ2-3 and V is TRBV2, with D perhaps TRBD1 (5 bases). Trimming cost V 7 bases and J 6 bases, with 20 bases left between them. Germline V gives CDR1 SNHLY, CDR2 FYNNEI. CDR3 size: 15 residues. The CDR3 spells CASTRDGVVSDTQYF. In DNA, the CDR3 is TGTGCCAGCACCAGGGATGGGGTCGTCTCGGATACGCAGTATTTT.

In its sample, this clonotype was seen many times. In DNA, the CDR3 is TGCAGTGCTAGCCCGACAGGGGCTAACTATGGCTACACCTTC. As protein: CSASPTGANYGYTF. The chain employs TRBV20-1 and TRBJ1-2; 8 positions agree with TRBD1. The CDR3 is 14 amino acids. CDR1 and CDR2 (germline): DFQATT, SNEGSKA (reference sequence). V shed 3 bases and J 0 bases; nucleotides not matched to a gene: 3.

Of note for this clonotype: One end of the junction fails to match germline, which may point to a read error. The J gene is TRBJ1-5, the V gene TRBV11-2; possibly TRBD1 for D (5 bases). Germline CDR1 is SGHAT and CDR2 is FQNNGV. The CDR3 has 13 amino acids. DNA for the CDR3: TGTACCAGCAGCTTAGGGACTGGTCAGCCCCAGCATTTT. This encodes CTSSLGTGQPQHF.

The CDR3 loop is CATSDQGSETQYF. CDR3 DNA: TGTGCCACCAGTGACCAGGGTTCGGAGACCCAGTACTTC. The chain uses TRBV24-1 and TRBJ2-5; maybe TRBD1 (5 bases). The length of the CDR3 is 13 residues. Trimming stripped 4 bases from V and 5 bases from J, with 10 bases between. Germline V gene data show CDR1 as KGHDR and CDR2 as SFDVKD.

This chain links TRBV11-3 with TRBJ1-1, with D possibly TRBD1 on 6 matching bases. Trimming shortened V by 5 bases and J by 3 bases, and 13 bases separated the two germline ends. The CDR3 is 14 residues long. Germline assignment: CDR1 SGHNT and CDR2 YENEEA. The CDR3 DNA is TGTGCCAGCAGCCATCACAGGGAGGACACTGAAGCTTTCTTT. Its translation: CASSHHREDTEAFF. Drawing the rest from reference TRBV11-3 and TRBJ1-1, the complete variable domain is EAGVVQSPRYKIIEKKQPVAFWCNPISGHNTLYWYLQNLGQGPELLIRYENEEAVDDSQLPKDRFSAERLKGVDSTLKIQPAELGDSAVYLCASSHHREDTEAFFGQGTRLTVV.

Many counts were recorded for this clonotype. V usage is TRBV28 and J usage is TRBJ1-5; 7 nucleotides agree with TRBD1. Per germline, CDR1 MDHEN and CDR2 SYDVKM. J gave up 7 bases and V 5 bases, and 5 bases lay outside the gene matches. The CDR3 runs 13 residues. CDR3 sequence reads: CASSPGGGQPQHF. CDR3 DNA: TGTGCCAGCAGTCCAGGGGGAGGACAGCCCCAGCATTTT.

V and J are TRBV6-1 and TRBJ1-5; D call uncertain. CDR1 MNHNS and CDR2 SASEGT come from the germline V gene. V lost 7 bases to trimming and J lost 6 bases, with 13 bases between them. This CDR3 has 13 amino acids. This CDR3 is CASTGIVSQPQHF. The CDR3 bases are TGTGCCAGCACGGGGATTGTGAGTCAGCCCCAGCATTTT.

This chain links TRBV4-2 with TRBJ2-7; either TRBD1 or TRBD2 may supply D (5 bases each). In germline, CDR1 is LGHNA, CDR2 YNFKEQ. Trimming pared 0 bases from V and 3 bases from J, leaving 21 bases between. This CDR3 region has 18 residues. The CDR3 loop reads CASSQDFWGRDRDYEQYF. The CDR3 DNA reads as TGTGCCAGCAGCCAAGATTTCTGGGGCCGGGATAGGGACTACGAGCAGTACTTC.